The 8 T cell receptor beta chains listed next were all sequenced from one sample in a study of CD8 T cells in Susac syndrome. It was with random hexamers that roughly 0.5 to 1 ug RNA was reverse transcribed. In TCRdb, the immunoSEQ multiplex PCR reads were re-called with MiXCR into one record per CDR3 protein. The table lists almost 450,000 distinct CDR3 sequences, more than 80% of them singletons. The sample taken for sequencing was CD8+ T cells from PBMCs. The receptors were sampled from a human donor with multiple sclerosis.

This rearrangement joins TRBV27 to TRBJ1-1; D is unresolved. Germline V lookup: CDR1 MNHEY, CDR2 SMNVEV (reference sequence). This CDR3 has 15 residues. Trimming left V 0 bases short and J 0 bases short, with 8 bases between. The CDR3 region is CASSLSNALNTEAFF. The CDR3 DNA is TGTGCCAGCAGTTTATCGAACGCCCTGAACACTGAAGCTTTCTTT.

This clonotype was observed a single time. This sequence joins TRBV29-1 and TRBJ1-2; no definite D call. The CDR3 sequence is 13 residues long. Germline V gene data show CDR1 as SQVTM and CDR2 as ANQGSEA. Trimming removed 4 bases from V and 0 bases from J, with 9 bases in between. CDR3 sequence reads: CSVGGGANYGYTF. The CDR3 nucleotides read TGCAGCGTTGGGGGAGGCGCTAACTATGGCTACACCTTC. Full variable domain (remainder filled in from reference TRBV29-1 and TRBJ1-2): SAVISQKPSRDICQRGTSLTIQCQVDSQVTMMFWYRQQPGQSLTLIATANQGSEATYESGFVIDKFPISRPNLTFSTLTVSNMSPEDSSIYLCSVGGGANYGYTFGSGTRLTVV.

This sequence joins TRBV30 and TRBJ2-2; D gene unclear. The CDR3 totals 13 residues. Germline V lookup: CDR1 GTSNPN, CDR2 SVGIG (reference sequence). The V gene lost 5 bases and the J gene lost 6 bases, with 13 bases spanning the gap. The CDR3 region has the DNA TGTGCCTGGGCGATCGGGTCTCCCGGGGAGCTGTTTTTT. As protein: CAWAIGSPGELFF.

This chain connects TRBV6-5 to TRBJ2-2; D remains unclear. Germline V CDR1 and CDR2: MNHEY, SVGAGI. The CDR3 loop spans 13 amino acids. The ends were cut back, 3 bases at V and 5 bases at J, with 7 bases in the middle. The CDR3 reads CASSYRPTGELFF. The CDR3 DNA reads as TGTGCCAGCAGTTATAGACCGACCGGGGAGCTGTTTTTT.

This sequence joins TRBV12-3 or TRBV12-4 and TRBJ2-3; possibly TRBD1 or TRBD2 for D (5 bases each). CDR3 length: 16 residues. Trimming removed 7 bases at V and 8 bases at J, with 25 bases between. In DNA, the CDR3 is TGTGCCAGCATTAACTTCGAGGGGCCATCAGTCCCTACGCAGTATTTT. Translated: CASINFEGPSVPTQYF.

The chain uses TRBV19 and TRBJ2-7; 11 bases agree with TRBD1. V trimming: 6 bases; J trimming: 4 bases; junction bases outside the gene matches: 8. CDR3 length: 15 residues. Germline values: CDR1 LNHDA, CDR2 SQIVND (reference sequence). CDR3 coding DNA: TGTGCCAGTAGCGACGGACAGGGGGCATGGTACGAGCAGTACTTC. This gives the protein CASSDGQGAWYEQYF.

The rearrangement uses TRBV11-2 and TRBJ1-2; TRBD1 might be the D (6 bases). Germline V gives CDR1 SGHAT, CDR2 FQNNGV. Between the trimmed V and J ends, which lost 4 bases and 7 bases, there was a span of 22 bases. The CDR3 has 16 amino acids. CDR3 loop: CASSSLGGPAEGGYTF. In nucleotides, the CDR3 is TGTGCCAGCAGCTCGCTTGGGGGGCCCGCTGAGGGTGGCTACACCTTC.

V usage is TRBV12-3 or TRBV12-4 and J usage is TRBJ2-2, with TRBD1 matching over 9 bases. With 6 bases clipped from V and 6 bases from J, the junction kept 8 bases outside the gene matches. This CDR3 comprises 15 residues. CDR3 sequence reads: CASRTGTGLAGELFF. Written as DNA, the CDR3 is TGTGCCAGCAGAACCGGGACAGGGCTTGCCGGGGAGCTGTTTTTT.